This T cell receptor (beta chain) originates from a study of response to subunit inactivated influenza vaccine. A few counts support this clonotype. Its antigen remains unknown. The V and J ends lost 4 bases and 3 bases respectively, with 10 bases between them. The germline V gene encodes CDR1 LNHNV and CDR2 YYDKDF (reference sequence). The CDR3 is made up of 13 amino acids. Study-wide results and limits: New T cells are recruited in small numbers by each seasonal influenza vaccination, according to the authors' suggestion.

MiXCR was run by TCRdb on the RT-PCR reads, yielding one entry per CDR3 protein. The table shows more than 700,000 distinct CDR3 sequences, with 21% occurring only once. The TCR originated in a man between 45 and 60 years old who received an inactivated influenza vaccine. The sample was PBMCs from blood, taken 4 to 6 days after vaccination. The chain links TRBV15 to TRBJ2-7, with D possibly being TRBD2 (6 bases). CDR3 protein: CATSNGRFYEQYF. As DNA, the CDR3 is TGTGCCACCAGCAACGGGAGATTCTACGAGCAGTACTTC.